These T cell receptor beta chains were read from a single sample in a study of OX40 agonist ivuxolimab in advanced cancers. Assay: immunoSEQ multiplex PCR; the TCRdb copy retains only in-frame clones and omits some. The top ten clones hold over 0.35% of a sample with 70,000 to 80,000 clones, 90% to 95% of them seen once. Sample: CD4+ or CD8+ T cells sorted from blood, taken in a trial of the OX40 agonist ivuxolimab. The receptors stem from an adult with an advanced solid tumor such as melanoma, head and neck, liver or kidney cancer. CDR3s include the opening cysteine and the closing phenylalanine or tryptophan. A D gene is named only where the DNA matches it firmly. Clone size is not always given. Where it is, it says once, few, many or a class for expanded clones.

CDR3aa: CASSRRAREEVDTQYF
CDR3nt: TGTGCCAGCAGCCGAAGGGCGCGGGAGGAGGTAGATACGCAGTATTTT
v_gene: TRBV5-4
j_gene: TRBJ2-3
abundance: NA
d_gene: TRBD2

CDR3aa: CASSFLGAGANVLTF
CDR3nt: TGTGCCAGCAGTTTCTTAGGGGCTGGGGCCAACGTCCTGACTTTC
v_gene: TRBV27
j_gene: TRBJ2-6
abundance: NA
d_gene: NA

CDR3aa: CASSNLEIASTDTQYF
CDR3nt: TGTGCCAGTAGTAACCTTGAGATAGCTAGCACAGATACGCAGTATTTT
v_gene: TRBV19
j_gene: TRBJ2-3
abundance: once
d_gene: NA

CDR3aa: CASGLAGTYNEQFF
CDR3nt: TGTGCCAGCGGCCTAGCGGGGACCTACAATGAGCAGTTCTTC
v_gene: TRBV10-3
j_gene: TRBJ2-1
abundance: NA
d_gene: TRBD2

CDR3aa: CASSATGGLIGEQYF
CDR3nt: TGTGCCAGCAGCGCTACAGGGGGCTTGATCGGCGAGCAGTACTTC
v_gene: TRBV11-2
j_gene: TRBJ2-7
abundance: NA
d_gene: TRBD1

CDR3aa: CASSLGGFETQYF
CDR3nt: TGTGCCAGCAGCTTAGGGGGATTTGAGACCCAGTACTTC
v_gene: TRBV11-2
j_gene: TRBJ2-5
abundance: NA
d_gene: NA

CDR3aa: CASSQGTGWANEKLFF
CDR3nt: TGTGCCAGCAGCCAAGGGACAGGGTGGGCTAATGAAAAACTGTTTTTT
v_gene: TRBV5-6
j_gene: TRBJ1-4
abundance: NA
d_gene: TRBD1

CDR3aa: CASSWPAAYGYTF
CDR3nt: TGTGCCAGCAGCTGGCCAGCTGCCTATGGCTACACCTTC
v_gene: TRBV7-9
j_gene: TRBJ1-2
abundance: NA
d_gene: NA

CDR3aa: CASSLVQYEQFF
CDR3nt: TGTGCCAGCAGCTTAGTACAGTATGAGCAGTTCTTC
v_gene: TRBV7-2
j_gene: TRBJ2-1
abundance: NA
d_gene: NA

CDR3aa: CATSLGPFGEQFF
CDR3nt: TGTGCCACCAGCCTTGGACCCTTCGGTGAGCAGTTCTTC
v_gene: TRBV15
j_gene: TRBJ2-1
abundance: NA
d_gene: NA

CDR3aa: CASTALGQETQYF
CDR3nt: TGCGCCAGCACCGCCCTAGGGCAAGAGACCCAGTACTTC
v_gene: TRBV5-1
j_gene: TRBJ2-5
abundance: NA
d_gene: NA

CDR3aa: CASRAPGRVYGYTF
CDR3nt: TGTGCCAGTCGCGCCCCAGGGCGTGTCTATGGCTACACCTTC
v_gene: TRBV6-5
j_gene: TRBJ1-2
abundance: NA
d_gene: NA

CDR3aa: CATSSTKGGELFF
CDR3nt: TGTGCCACCAGCAGTACGAAGGGCGGGGAGCTGTTTTTT
v_gene: TRBV15
j_gene: TRBJ2-2
abundance: NA
d_gene: NA

CDR3aa: CASSTQGSGANVLTF
CDR3nt: TGTGCCAGCAGCACGCAGGGGTCTGGGGCCAACGTCCTGACTTTC
v_gene: TRBV7-9
j_gene: TRBJ2-6
abundance: NA
d_gene: NA

CDR3aa: CATKKLAGASDTQYF
CDR3nt: TGTGCCACCAAAAAGCTAGCGGGAGCGTCAGATACGCAGTATTTT
v_gene: TRBV19
j_gene: TRBJ2-3
abundance: few
d_gene: TRBD2

CDR3aa: CASSFTGDGGNTIYF
CDR3nt: TGTGCCAGCAGCTTTACAGGGGATGGAGGAAACACCATATATTTT
v_gene: TRBV11-3
j_gene: TRBJ1-3
abundance: NA
d_gene: TRBD1

CDR3aa: CASSYSKGGEQFF
CDR3nt: TGTGCCAGCAGTTACTCGAAAGGGGGTGAGCAGTTCTTC
v_gene: TRBV6-5
j_gene: TRBJ2-1
abundance: few
d_gene: NA

CDR3aa: CASSEGSNTGELFF
CDR3nt: TGCGCCAGCAGTGAGGGCAGCAACACCGGGGAGCTGTTTTTT
v_gene: TRBV10-1
j_gene: TRBJ2-2
abundance: NA
d_gene: NA

CDR3aa: CSVSKGNYGYTF
CDR3nt: TGCAGCGTTAGCAAGGGAAACTATGGCTACACCTTC
v_gene: TRBV29-1
j_gene: TRBJ1-2
abundance: NA
d_gene: NA

CDR3aa: CASRPGTANTGELFF
CDR3nt: TGCGCCAGCAGACCGGGGACCGCGAACACCGGGGAGCTGTTTTTT
v_gene: TRBV5-1
j_gene: TRBJ2-2
abundance: NA
d_gene: NA

CDR3aa: CASSSERRSYEQYF
CDR3nt: TGTGCCAGCAGCTCAGAGCGGAGATCCTACGAGCAGTACTTC
v_gene: TRBV9
j_gene: TRBJ2-7
abundance: NA
d_gene: NA

CDR3aa: CASSFRGGPYEQYF
CDR3nt: TGTGCCAGCAGCTTTAGAGGGGGTCCCTACGAGCAGTACTTC
v_gene: TRBV7-2
j_gene: TRBJ2-7
abundance: NA
d_gene: NA

CDR3aa: CASVREASSYEQYF
CDR3nt: TGTGCCAGCGTGCGGGAGGCAAGCTCCTACGAGCAGTACTTC
v_gene: TRBV6-1
j_gene: TRBJ2-7
abundance: NA
d_gene: TRBD2

CDR3aa: CASSLARDRGSDTEAFF
CDR3nt: TGTGCCAGCAGCTTGGCCCGGGACAGGGGGTCGGACACTGAAGCTTTCTTT
v_gene: TRBV5-6
j_gene: TRBJ1-1
abundance: NA
d_gene: TRBD1

CDR3aa: CASALEVAGEGTQYF
CDR3nt: TGTGCTAGTGCCCTCGAGGTAGCGGGAGAGGGGACCCAGTACTTC
v_gene: TRBV12-5
j_gene: TRBJ2-5
abundance: NA
d_gene: TRBD2

CDR3aa: CASSLGGLQGINEQYF
CDR3nt: TGTGCCAGCAGCTTGGGAGGGTTACAGGGCATCAACGAGCAGTACTTC
v_gene: TRBV7-2
j_gene: TRBJ2-7
abundance: NA
d_gene: NA

CDR3aa: CASSAGTSGSDTDTQYF
CDR3nt: TGTGCCAGCAGCGCCGGGACTAGCGGGAGTGACACAGATACGCAGTATTTT
v_gene: TRBV6-4
j_gene: TRBJ2-3
abundance: NA
d_gene: TRBD2

CDR3aa: CASSPQSGVGYGYTF
CDR3nt: TGTGCCAGCTCACCACAGTCAGGGGTTGGCTATGGCTACACCTTC
v_gene: TRBV18
j_gene: TRBJ1-2
abundance: NA
d_gene: NA

CDR3aa: CASSNRDKPFF
CDR3nt: TGTGCCAGCAGTAATCGGGACAAGCCTTTCTTT
v_gene: TRBV6-6
j_gene: TRBJ1-1
abundance: NA
d_gene: NA

CDR3aa: CASSARQASSYEQYF
CDR3nt: TGTGCCAGCAGCGCACGACAGGCTAGCTCCTACGAGCAGTACTTC
v_gene: TRBV7-2
j_gene: TRBJ2-7
abundance: few
d_gene: NA

CDR3aa: CASSAILNTEAFF
CDR3nt: TGTGCCAGCAGTGCCATACTGAACACTGAAGCTTTCTTT
v_gene: TRBV6-4
j_gene: TRBJ1-1
abundance: NA
d_gene: NA

CDR3aa: CASSRQGAYEQYF
CDR3nt: TGTGCCAGCAGTAGACAGGGGGCCTACGAGCAGTACTTC
v_gene: TRBV9
j_gene: TRBJ2-7
abundance: NA
d_gene: TRBD1

CDR3aa: CASSLEGLSNQPQHF
CDR3nt: TGTGCCAGCAGCTTAGAGGGACTTAGCAATCAGCCCCAGCATTTT
v_gene: TRBV7-9
j_gene: TRBJ1-5
abundance: few
d_gene: NA

CDR3aa: CASSITGTGMYEQYF
CDR3nt: TGCGCCAGCAGCATAACCGGGACAGGGATGTACGAGCAGTACTTC
v_gene: TRBV5-1
j_gene: TRBJ2-7
abundance: NA
d_gene: TRBD1

CDR3aa: CASSDSNTTRRSYNEQFF
CDR3nt: TGTGCCAGCAGTGACTCGAACACCACCAGGAGGTCCTACAATGAGCAGTTCTTC
v_gene: TRBV6-4
j_gene: TRBJ2-1
abundance: NA
d_gene: NA

CDR3aa: CASSNPAGHAFF
CDR3nt: TGTGCCAGCAGTAACCCCGCGGGGCACGCTTTCTTT
v_gene: TRBV6-5
j_gene: TRBJ1-1
abundance: NA
d_gene: NA

CDR3aa: CASSPAWESNQPQHF
CDR3nt: TGTGCCAGTAGCCCTGCCTGGGAGAGCAATCAGCCCCAGCATTTT
v_gene: TRBV19
j_gene: TRBJ1-5
abundance: NA
d_gene: NA

CDR3aa: CASSLMGQGLQETQYF
CDR3nt: TGTGCCAGCAGCCTAATGGGACAGGGACTCCAAGAGACCCAGTACTTC
v_gene: TRBV7-2
j_gene: TRBJ2-5
abundance: NA
d_gene: TRBD1

CDR3aa: CASSSPVSSTDTQYF
CDR3nt: TGTGCCAGCAGTTCACCCGTTTCTAGCACAGATACGCAGTATTTT
v_gene: TRBV6-6
j_gene: TRBJ2-3
abundance: NA
d_gene: NA

CDR3aa: CASSLPGPEAFF
CDR3nt: TGTGCCAGCAGCTTACCGGGACCTGAAGCTTTCTTT
v_gene: TRBV7-2
j_gene: TRBJ1-1
abundance: NA
d_gene: NA

CDR3aa: CASSTSATSGSYNEQFF
CDR3nt: TGTGCCAGCAGCACCTCGGCAACTAGCGGCTCCTACAATGAGCAGTTCTTC
v_gene: TRBV7-8
j_gene: TRBJ2-1
abundance: NA
d_gene: TRBD2

CDR3aa: CASSQQIHSNQPQHF
CDR3nt: TGTGCCAGCAGTCAACAGATACATAGCAATCAGCCCCAGCATTTT
v_gene: TRBV27
j_gene: TRBJ1-5
abundance: NA
d_gene: NA

CDR3aa: CASTPDARAGKMNTEAFF
CDR3nt: TGTGCCAGCACCCCCGATGCACGGGCAGGAAAGATGAACACTGAAGCTTTCTTT
v_gene: TRBV7-8
j_gene: TRBJ1-1
abundance: NA
d_gene: NA

CDR3aa: CASSLVPGNTEAFF
CDR3nt: TGTGCCAGCAGCTTAGTCCCAGGAAACACTGAAGCTTTCTTT
v_gene: TRBV7-9
j_gene: TRBJ1-1
abundance: NA
d_gene: NA

CDR3aa: CASSFGDRGSTF
CDR3nt: TGTGCCAGCAGCTTTGGTGACAGGGGCAGCACCTTC
v_gene: TRBV11-3
j_gene: TRBJ1-2
abundance: NA
d_gene: TRBD1

CDR3aa: CASSPPNRNYEQYF
CDR3nt: TGTGCCAGCTCACCGCCGAACAGGAACTACGAGCAGTACTTC
v_gene: TRBV18
j_gene: TRBJ2-7
abundance: NA
d_gene: NA

CDR3aa: CASRQADYNYGYTF
CDR3nt: TGTGCCAGTCGTCAGGCAGACTATAACTATGGCTACACCTTC
v_gene: TRBV19
j_gene: TRBJ1-2
abundance: NA
d_gene: NA

CDR3aa: CASSYSSRGGETQYF
CDR3nt: TGTGCCAGCAGTTACTCGTCCAGGGGGGGGGAGACCCAGTACTTC
v_gene: TRBV6-5
j_gene: TRBJ2-5
abundance: once
d_gene: NA

CDR3aa: CASRDRVRSGYGYTF
CDR3nt: TGTGCCAGTAGGGACAGGGTCCGGTCTGGGTATGGCTACACCTTC
v_gene: TRBV19
j_gene: TRBJ1-2
abundance: NA
d_gene: TRBD1

CDR3aa: CASSLGGIGSGNTIYF
CDR3nt: TGTGCCAGCAGCTTGGGCGGAATCGGATCTGGAAACACCATATATTTT
v_gene: TRBV5-4
j_gene: TRBJ1-3
abundance: NA
d_gene: NA

CDR3aa: CASSLGLVARETQYF
CDR3nt: TGTGCCAGCAGCTTAGGTCTAGTAGCGAGAGAGACCCAGTACTTC
v_gene: TRBV7-8
j_gene: TRBJ2-5
abundance: NA
d_gene: NA

CDR3aa: CAWTPSGRSPYEQYF
CDR3nt: TGTGCCTGGACTCCTAGCGGGAGATCCCCCTACGAGCAGTACTTC
v_gene: TRBV30
j_gene: TRBJ2-7
abundance: NA
d_gene: TRBD2

CDR3aa: CASSYSFGVVNTEAFF
CDR3nt: TGTGCCAGCAGTTACTCGTTCGGGGTGGTGAACACTGAAGCTTTCTTT
v_gene: TRBV6-5
j_gene: TRBJ1-1
abundance: NA
d_gene: NA

CDR3aa: CASSVGTSGTWEQYF
CDR3nt: TGTGCCAGCAGCGTAGGGACTAGCGGGACATGGGAGCAGTACTTC
v_gene: TRBV7-6
j_gene: TRBJ2-7
abundance: NA
d_gene: TRBD2

CDR3aa: CASTLAQHTDTQYF
CDR3nt: TGCGCCAGCACCTTGGCACAACACACAGATACGCAGTATTTT
v_gene: TRBV5-1
j_gene: TRBJ2-3
abundance: NA
d_gene: NA

CDR3aa: CASTPKHSNQPQHF
CDR3nt: TGTGCCAGTACCCCCAAACATAGCAATCAGCCCCAGCATTTT
v_gene: TRBV19
j_gene: TRBJ1-5
abundance: NA
d_gene: NA